Listed below are T cell receptor beta chains from one sample, sequenced in a study of glioma-infiltrating T cells after dendritic cell vaccination. The protocol was immunoSEQ multiplex PCR, while the TCRdb copy is restricted to in-frame clones and leaves out a portion. The profile shows tens of thousands of clones, roughly four fifths of them singletons. Specimen: blood, collected after dendritic cell vaccination. The receptors here all came from a human donor with glioblastoma. Each CDR3 is given with its conserved first and last residue. Fields, in order: CDR3 protein, CDR3 DNA, D gene, clone size, J gene, V gene. A D gene is named only where the DNA matches it firmly. The size field is filled for only some rows; it gives once, few, many or a size class.

CDR3aa: CASSLGVGYEYEQFF; CDR3nt: TGTGCCAGCAGCTTAGGAGTCGGGTATGAGTATGAGCAGTTCTTC; d_gene: .; abundance: .; j_gene: TRBJ2-1; v_gene: TRBV7-2
CDR3aa: CASRGTGARGTEAFF; CDR3nt: TGTGCCAGCAGGGGGACAGGGGCCCGGGGCACTGAAGCTTTCTTT; d_gene: TRBD1; abundance: .; j_gene: TRBJ1-1; v_gene: TRBV2
CDR3aa: CASSYSGTGLDTQYF; CDR3nt: TGTGCCAGCAGTTACTCGGGGACAGGGTTAGATACGCAGTATTTT; d_gene: TRBD1; abundance: few; j_gene: TRBJ2-3; v_gene: TRBV6-5
CDR3aa: CASNGQEFF; CDR3nt: TGTGCCAGCAATGGACAAGAGTTCTTC; d_gene: .; abundance: once; j_gene: TRBJ2-1; v_gene: TRBV3-1/TRBV3-2
CDR3aa: CASSRGTVSSGNTIYF; CDR3nt: TGTGCCAGCAGCCGCGGGACGGTCTCTTCTGGAAACACCATATATTTT; d_gene: .; abundance: .; j_gene: TRBJ1-3; v_gene: TRBV13
CDR3aa: CASISLAGGNTIYF; CDR3nt: TGTGCCAGCATTTCACTCGCGGGAGGAAACACCATATATTTT; d_gene: .; abundance: .; j_gene: TRBJ1-3; v_gene: TRBV2
CDR3aa: CASSLATGETQYF; CDR3nt: TGTGCCAGCAGCTTAGCGACGGGAGAGACCCAGTACTTC; d_gene: .; abundance: .; j_gene: TRBJ2-5; v_gene: TRBV7-9
CDR3aa: CASSHAWAGGGYNEQFF; CDR3nt: TGTGCCAGCAGCCACGCTTGGGCGGGAGGAGGATACAATGAGCAGTTCTTC; d_gene: TRBD2; abundance: .; j_gene: TRBJ2-1; v_gene: TRBV11-2
CDR3aa: CASSLGFSAGGPETQYF; CDR3nt: TGCGCCAGCAGCTTAGGTTTCTCTGCGGGGGGGCCAGAGACCCAGTACTTC; d_gene: TRBD2; abundance: .; j_gene: TRBJ2-5; v_gene: TRBV5-1
CDR3aa: CASSDRGSTEAFF; CDR3nt: TGTGCCAGCAGTGACAGGGGGAGCACTGAAGCTTTCTTT; d_gene: TRBD1; abundance: .; j_gene: TRBJ1-1; v_gene: TRBV2